This T cell receptor beta chain derives from a study of blood T cell repertoires in COVID-19. Study-wide background: Some COVID-19 samples were acute and others convalescent; all came from the United States, Italy and Spain.

The CDR3 spans 11 residues. V was shortened by 4 bases and J by 14 bases, with 16 bases between the two germline ends. From germline, CDR1 is GTSNPN and CDR2 SVGIG (reference sequence). The data were produced by immunoSEQ multiplex PCR, yet TCRdb's version contains in-frame clones alone and is incomplete. The sample includes 250,000 to 300,000 clones, approximately 82% of them seen just once. The chain uses TRBV30 and TRBJ2-3; possible D gene TRBD1, 5 bases. This sequence originates from a woman aged 18-35 years with acute or convalescent COVID-19. Sequenced: peripheral blood. The CDR3 here is CAWKGPPVSYF. In nucleotides, the CDR3 is TGTGCCTGGAAGGGGCCCCCAGTGTCGTATTTT. Variable domain in full (rest from reference TRBV30 and TRBJ2-3): SQTIHQWPATLVQPVGSPLSLECTVEGTSNPNLYWYRQAAGRGLQLLFYSVGIGQISSEVPQNLSASRPQDRQFILSSKKLLLSDSGFYLCAWKGPPVSYFGPGTRLTVL.